This T cell receptor (beta chain) comes out of a study of shared clonotypes between healthy human individuals. Comments on this clone: Its antigen is undetermined.

Only in-frame clones appear in the TCRdb table, and some are missing; sequencing was by immunoSEQ multiplex PCR. This sample has around 2.5 million clones; 93% occur once, and the top ten carry about 0.34%. With 6 bases clipped from V and 6 bases from J, the junction kept 15 bases outside the gene matches. The germline CDR1 and CDR2 sequences are WSHSY and SAAADI. The CDR3 loop spans 17 amino acids. Whole-study findings and limits: Among the subsets, naive ones generally showed larger estimated richness than memory ones. Several donors held around 5% of naive CD4 clonotypes in common.

Among the donors, all were Caucasian adults who lived in Nashville, Tennessee. This TCR came from a man younger than 35 in good health. Some clones in this sample may be carry-over from other donors' samples. Sequencing was performed on naive CD4+ T cells from PBMCs. Indicated subset: CD45RA+ positively selected. This chain links TRBV10-2 with TRBJ2-2; 8 bases line up with TRBD2. The CDR3 bases are TGCGCCAGCAGAGCCAGACCGGGACTAGTAGTTGCCGGGGAGCTGTTTTTT. Protein product: CASRARPGLVVAGELFF.